The 23 T cell receptor beta chains listed next were all sequenced from one sample in a study of sequential checkpoint blockade in melanoma. As for treatment: randomized to nivolumab then ipilimumab (arm A) or the reverse (arm B). The repertoire was sequenced with immunoSEQ multiplex PCR; TCRdb's copy has only in-frame clones and lacks some. In the table there are 40,000 or so clones, about 30% of which are singletons. The input for sequencing was tumor tissue (inferred from file names), taken from a patient given nivolumab and ipilimumab in sequence. Receptors originate from a human donor with melanoma.

This clone was seen a single time. The rearrangement links TRBV14 to TRBJ1-3; the D is unclear. Trimming cost V 0 bases and J 4 bases, with 4 bases left between them. The CDR3 has 13 amino acids. Per germline, CDR1 SGHDN and CDR2 FVKESK. The CDR3 DNA is TGTGCCAGCAGCCAAGATCGGGGAAACACCATATATTTT. Amino acids: CASSQDRGNTIYF.

The V and J genes are TRBV19 and TRBJ2-1; possibly TRBD2 for D (7 bases). The V end was cut by 7 bases, the J end by 0 bases, with 19 bases between. Germline CDR1 reads LNHDA; CDR2 reads SQIVND (reference sequence). The CDR3 contains 17 residues. The CDR3 coding sequence is TGTGCCAGTAAGGGGGTCGCTAGCGGATACTCCTACAATGAGCAGTTCTTC. This sequence encodes CASKGVASGYSYNEQFF.

This clone was picked up a small number of times. CDR3 in DNA: TGTGCCAGCAGCACGTCGGAGGTTTTCGGGGAGACCCAGTACTTC. Amino acids: CASSTSEVFGETQYF. The chain combines TRBV11-3 with TRBJ2-5; TRBD2 might be the D (5 bases). V was shortened by 5 bases and J by 5 bases, with 18 bases between the two germline ends. Germline CDR1 is SGHNT and CDR2 is YENEEA. The CDR3 covers 15 residues.

The chain is built from TRBV27 and TRBJ2-7; 12 bases are a match to TRBD2. V was pared by 5 bases and J by 4 bases, with 6 bases of the junction left unmatched. CDR3 length: 15 amino acids. The germline gives CDR1 MNHEY, CDR2 SMNVEV (reference sequence). CDR3 residues: CASSTPGTSGYEQYF. CDR3 sequence (DNA): TGTGCCAGCAGTACCCCCGGGACTAGCGGGTACGAGCAGTACTTC.

V and J are TRBV19 and TRBJ2-6, with 7 nucleotides matching TRBD1. The CDR3 covers 15 residues. Trimming removed 6 bases from V and 2 bases from J; junction bases left unmatched: 4. The germline V gene has CDR1 LNHDA and CDR2 SQIVND (reference sequence). The CDR3 sequence: CASSRDRAGANVLTF. The CDR3, as DNA: TGTGCCAGTAGCAGAGACAGGGCTGGGGCCAACGTCCTGACTTTC.

This clone was found a few times. V usage is TRBV11-3 and J usage is TRBJ2-5; 8 nucleotides match TRBD2. Trimming removed 3 bases from V and 4 bases from J; junction bases left unmatched: 7. This CDR3 is 15 amino acids long. Germline V CDR1 and CDR2: SGHNT, YENEEA. In DNA form, the CDR3 reads TGTGCCAGCAGCTTCCTACTAGCGGTTGGAGAGACCCAGTACTTC. Translated, it gives CASSFLLAVGETQYF.

The CDR3 loop reads CASSPDRAFTDTQYF. CDR3 coding DNA: TGTGCCAGCAGCCCGGACCGAGCCTTCACAGATACGCAGTATTTT. The V and J genes are TRBV6-8 and TRBJ2-3; unclear D gene. CDR1 MNHGY and CDR2 SAAAGT come from the germline V gene. The CDR3 is 15 amino acids. V dropped 6 bases and J dropped 2 bases, with 15 bases sitting between them.

The chain is built from TRBV9 and TRBJ2-1; maybe TRBD2 (5 bases). The ends were cut back, 2 bases at V and 3 bases at J, with 9 bases in the middle. The CDR3 is made up of 14 amino acids. Germline V CDR1 and CDR2: SGDLS, YYNGEE. This chain's CDR3 is CASSVGEFYNEQFF. The CDR3 bases are TGTGCCAGCAGCGTCGGGGAGTTCTACAATGAGCAGTTCTTC.

In its sample, this clone was seen a few times. The gene calls are TRBV28 and TRBJ2-7, with D unclear. The CDR3 extends over 12 amino acids. Germline-derived CDR1 and CDR2 are MDHEN and SYDVKM. Trimming shortened V by 2 bases and J by 2 bases, and 4 bases separated the two germline ends. This chain's CDR3 is CASSLPAYEQYF. The CDR3 bases are TGTGCCAGCAGTTTACCGGCCTACGAGCAGTACTTC.

The chain links TRBV30 to TRBJ1-2; no definite D call. V was cut by 0 bases and J by 2 bases, with 7 bases left in between. Germline lookup yields CDR1 GTSNPN and CDR2 SVGIG (reference sequence). This CDR3 contains 13 residues. CDR3 in amino acids: CAWSVKGNYGYTF. CDR3 nucleotides: TGTGCCTGGAGTGTAAAGGGCAACTATGGCTACACCTTC.

V gene TRBV9 combines with J gene TRBJ2-5, with 11 bases that match TRBD2. Germline CDR1 reads SGDLS; CDR2 reads YYNGEE. The CDR3 has 15 residues. J was trimmed by 4 bases and V by 4 bases; bases with no gene match: 6. This CDR3 is CASSSGTSGSETQYF. CDR3 bases: TGTGCCAGCAGCTCCGGGACTAGCGGTTCAGAGACCCAGTACTTC.

This chain links TRBV19 with TRBJ1-2; 10 nucleotides agree with TRBD1. This CDR3 spans 15 amino acids. Germline loops: CDR1 LNHDA, CDR2 SQIVND (reference sequence). V was clipped by 5 bases and J by 6 bases; unmatched bases: 9. DNA of the CDR3: TGTGCCAGTAGTGCAACGGGACAGGGGTTTAATGGCTACACCTTC. It encodes CASSATGQGFNGYTF.

The V and J genes are TRBV14 and TRBJ2-1, with a weak D call TRBD2 (7 bases). V was clipped by 4 bases and J by 3 bases, with 16 bases between them. Germline CDR1 reads SGHDN; CDR2 reads FVKESK. The CDR3 spans 16 residues. In DNA form, the CDR3 reads TGTGCCAGCAGCCGGGGGGGCCGGGGAAACTACAATGAGCAGTTCTTC. Translation: CASSRGGRGNYNEQFF.

This clone has just a few counts. This chain links TRBV6-8 with TRBJ2-3; D is possibly TRBD1 (5 bases). The CDR3 loop spans 15 amino acids. V was shortened by 6 bases and J by 6 bases, with 19 bases between the two germline ends. Germline loops: CDR1 MNHGY, CDR2 SAAAGT. DNA for the CDR3: TGTGCCAGCAGACCCCCTCAGGGAAATGGGGATACGCAGTATTTT. Amino acids: CASRPPQGNGDTQYF.

This clone turned up a few times. V is TRBV11-3 and J is TRBJ2-1; maybe TRBD2 (6 bases). V shed 1 base and J shed 5 bases, with 9 bases lying between them. Per the germline V gene, CDR1 is SGHNT and CDR2 is YENEEA. The CDR3 is 14 amino acids. CDR3 sequence reads: CASSLGRENNEQFF. For the CDR3, the DNA is TGTGCCAGCAGCTTAGGGAGGGAAAACAATGAGCAGTTCTTC.

The chain links TRBV30 to TRBJ2-5, with TRBD2 identical over 7 bases. The CDR3 length is 13 residues. V trimming: 2 bases; J trimming: 2 bases; junction bases outside the gene matches: 2. The V gene's germline CDR1 is GTSNPN and CDR2 SVGIG (reference sequence). DNA of the CDR3: TGTGCCTGGAGTTACGGGGGGCAAGAGACCCAGTACTTC. This translates into CAWSYGGQETQYF. Combining the CDR3 with reference TRBV30 and TRBJ2-5 gives the whole variable domain SQTIHQWPATLVQPVGSPLSLECTVEGTSNPNLYWYRQAAGRGLQLLFYSVGIGQISSEVPQNLSASRPQDRQFILSSKKLLLSDSGFYLCAWSYGGQETQYFGPGTRLLVL.

The gene calls are TRBV30 and TRBJ2-7, with 7 positions matching TRBD1. The junction had 3 bases not matched to a gene; V was cut back by 0 bases and J by 4 bases. Germline V gene sequence: CDR1 GTSNPN, CDR2 SVGIG (reference sequence). CDR3 length: 13 residues. The CDR3 reads CAWSVQTGYEQYF. In DNA, the CDR3 is TGTGCCTGGAGTGTACAGACAGGGTACGAGCAGTACTTC.

The chain uses TRBV19 and TRBJ1-1, with D possibly being TRBD1 (6 bases). The CDR3 has 12 amino acids. Germline CDR1 reads LNHDA; CDR2 reads SQIVND (reference sequence). Trimming took off 2 bases at V and 7 bases at J, with 8 bases between the two ends. The CDR3 sequence is CASSIQDSEAFF. In DNA, the CDR3 is TGTGCCAGTAGTATACAGGACAGTGAAGCTTTCTTT. The variable domain in full, with the rest retrieved from reference TRBV19 and TRBJ1-1, is DGGITQSPKYLFRKEGQNVTLSCEQNLNHDAMYWYRQDPGQGLRLIYYSQIVNDFQKGDIAEGYSVSREKKESFPLTVTSAQKNPTAFYLCASSIQDSEAFFGQGTRLTVV.

This clone showed up just a few times. J is TRBJ2-1 and V is TRBV8-2; the listed D gene, TRBD2, was not tested against the DNA. TRBV8-2 is tagged as a pseudogene. This CDR3 contains 13 residues. The CDR3 spells CASSYSGYNEQFF. CDR3 sequence (DNA): TGTGCCAGCAGTTACTCCGGTTACAATGAGCAGTTCTTC.

This clone was picked up a small number of times. The chain recombines TRBV11-3 with TRBJ2-1; 7 bases are a match to TRBD2. CDR3 length equals 15 residues. The germline gives CDR1 SGHNT, CDR2 YENEEA. The ends lost 4 bases at V and 5 bases at J; junction bases unmatched: 8. The CDR3 coding sequence is TGTGCCAGCAGCTCCGGACTAGTCTGGGACAATGAGCAGTTCTTC. Translation gives CASSSGLVWDNEQFF.

The V gene is TRBV25-1, the J gene TRBJ1-2, with TRBD1 matching 11 bases. Germline V gene data show CDR1 as MGHDK and CDR2 as SYGVNS. Trimming cost V 2 bases and J 7 bases; bases outside gene matches: 6. This CDR3 has 15 amino acids. The CDR3 nucleotides are TGTGCCAGCAGTGAAAGGACAGGGGGCGCGGCTGGCTACACCTTC. Translation gives CASSERTGGAAGYTF.

There are a few counts of this clone. The rearrangement links TRBV5-8 to TRBJ1-5; weak D call: TRBD1 (5 bases). Germline values: CDR1 SGHTS, CDR2 YDEGEE. V lost 3 bases to trimming and J lost 6 bases, with 10 bases between them. The CDR3 covers 13 residues. As DNA, the CDR3 is TGTGCCAGCAGCTCTTACGGGGGTCAGCCCCAGCATTTT. Its protein product is CASSSYGGQPQHF.

The rearrangement uses TRBV6-8 and TRBJ2-3; no definite D call. V was clipped by 0 bases and J by 3 bases, with 7 bases between them. Germline CDR1 is MNHGY and CDR2 is SAAAGT. CDR3 length equals 14 residues. This CDR3 reads CASSYSTTTDTQYF. CDR3 nucleotide sequence: TGTGCCAGCAGTTACTCGACGACTACAGATACGCAGTATTTT.